A selection of T cell receptor beta chains follows, all from one sample in a study of T cell repertoires in cytomegalovirus infection. TCRdb re-analysed the reads in MiXCR, keeping a single row per CDR3 protein. The sample consists of roughly 220,000 distinct CDR3 sequences, around two fifths of them appearing once. Antigens for these TCRs are unknown. The source material was CD8+ T cells from cultured PBMCs, sampled from culture after CMV antigen stimulation. The receptors derive from a human donor in good health (CMV status not recorded). Some clones in this sample may be carry-over from other donors' samples. Both conserved end residues are part of each CDR3. Each record gives: CDR3 length, V gene, J gene, D gene, clone size, CDR3 protein, CDR3 DNA. D genes are given only for firm matches. Size is stated for part of the rows, as once, few or many counts, or as a class when the clone is expanded.

14	TRBV5-1	TRBJ2-2	.	many	CASMLGSAAGELFF	TGCGCCAGCATGCTGGGATCAGCGGCCGGGGAGCTGTTTTTT
12	TRBV27	TRBJ2-5	.	once	CASSFDLETQYF	TGTGCCAGCAGTTTCGACCTAGAGACCCAGTACTTC
16	TRBV4-1	TRBJ2-1	TRBD1	few	CASSHGSIDRDNEQFF	TGCGCCAGCAGCCACGGATCGATCGACAGGGACAATGAGCAGTTCTTC
15	TRBV12-3/TRBV12-4	TRBJ1-1	.	few	CASRTDGSPYPEAFF	TGTGCCAGCAGAACCGACGGATCTCCTTACCCTGAAGCTTTCTTT
15	TRBV11-2	TRBJ2-5	.	.	CARSLETGVSETQYF	TGTGCCAGAAGCTTAGAGACAGGAGTTTCGGAGACCCAGTACTTC
17	TRBV7-2	TRBJ2-3	.	many	CASSLEGLAGYTDTQYF	TGTGCCAGCAGCTTAGAAGGCCTGGCGGGCTACACAGATACGCAGTATTTT
15	TRBV28	TRBJ2-1	TRBD2	.	CASSFWREGQNEQFF	TGTGCCAGCAGTTTTTGGCGGGAGGGCCAGAATGAGCAGTTCTTC
13	TRBV27	TRBJ2-7	.	.	CASHGKGGYEQYF	TGTGCCAGCCACGGAAAAGGGGGCTACGAGCAGTACTTC
15	TRBV7-6	TRBJ1-1	.	.	CASSPDRGLDTEAFF	TGTGCCAGCAGCCCAGACCGGGGGCTTGACACTGAAGCTTTCTTT
14	TRBV7-9	TRBJ1-5	TRBD1	.	CASSPDRGPQPQHF	TGTGCCAGCAGCCCGGACAGGGGACCACAGCCCCAGCATTTT
14	TRBV6-8	TRBJ2-7	.	.	CASQTDWGQYEQYF	TGTGCCAGTCAAACAGACTGGGGACAATACGAGCAGTACTTC
14	TRBV20-1	TRBJ2-1	.	.	CSAWEGGNYNEQFF	TGCAGTGCCTGGGAGGGGGGTAACTACAATGAGCAGTTCTTC
15	TRBV27	TRBJ2-7	TRBD2	.	CASSLLGGSKYEQYF	TGTGCCAGCAGCCTGCTGGGGGGGTCAAAGTACGAGCAGTACTTC
15	TRBV7-4	TRBJ2-7	.	.	CASSPPGRGPDEQYF	TGTGCCAGCAGCCCTCCTGGACGGGGGCCCGACGAGCAGTACTTC
15	TRBV25-1	TRBJ1-1	.	.	CASSEGFGGWTEAFF	TGTGCCAGCAGTGAGGGGTTTGGGGGATGGACTGAAGCTTTCTTT
14	TRBV7-8	TRBJ2-1	TRBD2	.	CASSGTSVSNEQFF	TGTGCCAGCAGCGGGACTAGCGTTAGCAATGAGCAGTTCTTC
14	TRBV6-6	TRBJ1-6	.	.	CASSYSGQNSPLHF	TGTGCCAGCAGTTACTCAGGGCAGAATTCACCCCTCCACTTT
14	TRBV27	TRBJ2-1	.	many	CASSLGGGYNEQFF	TGTGCCAGCAGCTTAGGGGGAGGCTACAATGAGCAGTTCTTC
14	TRBV12-5	TRBJ2-1	.	.	CASGSGTPYNEQFF	TGTGCTAGTGGGTCCGGGACCCCCTACAATGAGCAGTTCTTC